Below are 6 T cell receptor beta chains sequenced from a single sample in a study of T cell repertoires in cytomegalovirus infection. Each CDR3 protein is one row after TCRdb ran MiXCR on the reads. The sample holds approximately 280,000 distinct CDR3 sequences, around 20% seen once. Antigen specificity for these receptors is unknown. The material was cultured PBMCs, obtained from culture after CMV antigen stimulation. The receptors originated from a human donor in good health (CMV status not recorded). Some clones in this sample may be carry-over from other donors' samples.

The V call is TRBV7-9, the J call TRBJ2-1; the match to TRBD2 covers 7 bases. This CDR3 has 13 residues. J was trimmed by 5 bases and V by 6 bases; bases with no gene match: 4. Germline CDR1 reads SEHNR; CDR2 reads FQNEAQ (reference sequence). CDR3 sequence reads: CASRGGDHNEQFF. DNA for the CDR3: TGTGCCAGCAGGGGGGGGGACCACAATGAGCAGTTCTTC.

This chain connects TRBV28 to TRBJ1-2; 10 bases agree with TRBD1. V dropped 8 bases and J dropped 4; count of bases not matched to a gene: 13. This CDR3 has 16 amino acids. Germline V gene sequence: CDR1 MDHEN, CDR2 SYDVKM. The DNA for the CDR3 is TGTGCCAGCCTTCCGGACAGGGGGGCCCGTGGCTATGGCTACACCTTC. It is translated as CASLPDRGARGYGYTF.

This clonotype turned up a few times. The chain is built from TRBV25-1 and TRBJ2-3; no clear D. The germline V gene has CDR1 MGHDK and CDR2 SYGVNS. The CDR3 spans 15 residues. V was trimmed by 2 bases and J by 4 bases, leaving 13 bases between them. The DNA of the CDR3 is TGTGCCAGCAGTGAAGGCTGGGCTAGTTCAGATACGCAGTATTTT. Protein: CASSEGWASSDTQYF. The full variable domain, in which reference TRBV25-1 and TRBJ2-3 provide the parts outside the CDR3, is EADIYQTPRYLVIGTGKKITLECSQTMGHDKMYWYQQDPGMELHLIHYSYGVNSTEKGDLSSESTVSRIRTEHFPLTLESARPSHTSQYLCASSEGWASSDTQYFGPGTRLTVL.

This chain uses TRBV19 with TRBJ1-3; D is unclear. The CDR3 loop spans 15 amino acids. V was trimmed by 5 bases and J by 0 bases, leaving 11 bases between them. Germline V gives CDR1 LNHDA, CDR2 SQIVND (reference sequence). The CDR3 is CASSYLQLSGNTIYF. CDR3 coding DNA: TGTGCCAGTAGTTACCTCCAGCTCTCTGGAAACACCATATATTTT.

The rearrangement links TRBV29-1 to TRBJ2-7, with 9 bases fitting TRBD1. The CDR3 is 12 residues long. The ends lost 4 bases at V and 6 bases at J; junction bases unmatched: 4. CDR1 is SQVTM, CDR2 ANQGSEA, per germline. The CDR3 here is CSVGQGQGEQYF. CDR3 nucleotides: TGCAGCGTTGGACAGGGACAGGGCGAGCAGTACTTC.

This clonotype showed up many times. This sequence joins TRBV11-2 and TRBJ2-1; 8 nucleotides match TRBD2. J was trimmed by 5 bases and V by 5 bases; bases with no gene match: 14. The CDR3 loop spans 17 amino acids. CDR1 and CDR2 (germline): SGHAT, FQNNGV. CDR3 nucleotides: TGTGCCAGCAGCCCTCACTCTAGCGGGCAGATTAACAATGAGCAGTTCTTC. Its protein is CASSPHSSGQINNEQFF. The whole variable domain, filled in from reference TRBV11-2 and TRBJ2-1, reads EAGVAQSPRYKIIEKRQSVAFWCNPISGHATLYWYQQILGQGPKLLIQFQNNGVVDDSQLPKDRFSAERLKGVDSTLKIQPAKLEDSAVYLCASSPHSSGQINNEQFFGPGTRLTVL.